This TCR beta chain was captured by sequencing in a study of regulatory T cells in long-lasting Graves disease. Study-level information: Graves' patients diagnosed newly had used antithyroid drugs under 3 months.

Time point denoted: newly diagnosed GD, antithyroid drugs for less than 3 months. PBMC RNA served as the TCR library source. On this clonotype itself: What it binds is unknown.

Arm-PCR of CDR3 regions and iRepertoire HTBI primers were the basis on which TCR beta libraries were built. TCRdb reprocessed the multiplex PCR reads with MiXCR, giving one entry per CDR3 protein. The data contain around 250,000 distinct CDR3 sequences, around 21% of them singletons. Study-level points and caveats: A reduction in accuracy may have resulted from the small sample size. Favoring TRBV28, TRBJ1-2 and TRBJ2-5 was a feature seen in persistent disease. Lower TCR diversity was seen in persistent Graves' patients than in newly diagnosed ones.

This CDR3 contains 16 residues. Germline-derived CDR1 and CDR2 are SGHTA and FQGNSA. J was trimmed by 4 bases and V by 1 base; bases with no gene match: 6. Sequenced material: peripheral blood mononuclear cells (PBMCs), taken at new diagnosis, from a patient treated with antithyroid drugs. The V gene is TRBV7-2, the J gene TRBJ2-7, with 11 positions matching TRBD2. The sequence was collected from a female donor with Graves disease. The CDR3 DNA is TGTGCCAGCAGCTTAGATAGCGGGGGGGAGGAGTACGAGCAGTACTTC. This gives the protein CASSLDSGGEEYEQYF. Based on the CDR3 plus reference TRBV7-2 and TRBJ2-7, the full variable domain is GAGVSQSPSNKVTEKGKDVELRCDPISGHTALYWYRQSLGQGLEFLIYFQGNSAPDKSGLPSDRFSAERTGGSVSTLTIQRTQQEDSAVYLCASSLDSGGEEYEQYFGPGTRLTVT.